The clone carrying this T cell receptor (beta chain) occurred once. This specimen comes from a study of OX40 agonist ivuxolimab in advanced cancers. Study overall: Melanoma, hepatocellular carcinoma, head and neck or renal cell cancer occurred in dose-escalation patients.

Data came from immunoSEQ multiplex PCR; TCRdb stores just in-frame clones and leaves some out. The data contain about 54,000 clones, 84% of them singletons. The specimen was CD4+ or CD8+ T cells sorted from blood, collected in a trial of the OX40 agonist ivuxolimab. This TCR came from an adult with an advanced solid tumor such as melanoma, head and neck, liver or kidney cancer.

The CDR3 sequence: CASSEPSGRNEQFF. CDR3 bases: TGTGCCAGCAGTGAGCCCTCCGGGAGGAATGAGCAGTTCTTC. This chain uses TRBV2 with TRBJ2-1; 7 bases are a match to TRBD2. The germline V gene encodes CDR1 SNHLY and CDR2 FYNNEI. This CDR3 contains 14 residues. After removal of 3 bases from V and 7 bases from J, the junction contained 6 bases not matched to a gene.